This T cell receptor (beta chain) was retrieved from a study of low-dose radiotherapy and immunotherapy resistance in tumors. In the study overall: Every six weeks patients received intravenous ipilimumab 1 mg/kg, and every two weeks they received intravenous nivolumab 240 mg.

This clonotype showed up many times. Trimming took 7 bases from V and 0 from J, leaving 15 bases between them. The CDR3 is 16 residues long. Germline CDR1 reads LNHDA; CDR2 reads SQIVND (reference sequence). Time point given: after trial treatment. The treatment is: LDRT plus nivolumab, ipilimumab, low-dose cyclophosphamide and aspirin (RACIN trial). Each patient who was eligible had an advanced solid tumor with no tumor-infiltrating lymphocytes. TRAV- and TRBV-specific primers, spanning alpha and beta chains, primed first-strand cDNA. With a constant-region primer and a V-primer adapter, TCRs were subjected to roughly 18 PCR cycles of amplification. In vitro transcription amplified isolated mRNA. TCRdb re-analysed the reads in MiXCR, keeping a single row per CDR3 protein. The table lists about 58,000 distinct CDR3 sequences, about a quarter of them singletons.

Sequencing used PBMCs, obtained after low-dose radiotherapy plus immunotherapy. This chain connects TRBV19 to TRBJ2-2; D may be TRBD1 (6 bases). The sequence derives from a male donor with prostate cancer. This CDR3 reads CASTGGAQPNTGELFF. The CDR3 DNA reads TGTGCCAGTACTGGGGGCGCACAGCCGAACACCGGGGAGCTGTTTTTT.